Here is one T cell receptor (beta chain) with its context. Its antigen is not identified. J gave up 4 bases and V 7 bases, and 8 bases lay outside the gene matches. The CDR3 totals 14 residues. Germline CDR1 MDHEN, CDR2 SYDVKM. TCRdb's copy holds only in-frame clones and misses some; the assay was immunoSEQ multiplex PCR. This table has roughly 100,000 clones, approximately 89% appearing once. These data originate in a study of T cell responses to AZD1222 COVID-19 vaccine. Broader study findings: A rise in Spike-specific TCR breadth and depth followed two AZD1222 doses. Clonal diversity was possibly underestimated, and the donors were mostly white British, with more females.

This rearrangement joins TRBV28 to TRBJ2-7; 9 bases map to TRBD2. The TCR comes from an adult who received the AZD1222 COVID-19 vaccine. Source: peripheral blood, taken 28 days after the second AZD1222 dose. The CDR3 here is CASILAGVGYEQYF. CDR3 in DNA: TGTGCCAGCATCTTAGCGGGAGTCGGGTACGAGCAGTACTTC.